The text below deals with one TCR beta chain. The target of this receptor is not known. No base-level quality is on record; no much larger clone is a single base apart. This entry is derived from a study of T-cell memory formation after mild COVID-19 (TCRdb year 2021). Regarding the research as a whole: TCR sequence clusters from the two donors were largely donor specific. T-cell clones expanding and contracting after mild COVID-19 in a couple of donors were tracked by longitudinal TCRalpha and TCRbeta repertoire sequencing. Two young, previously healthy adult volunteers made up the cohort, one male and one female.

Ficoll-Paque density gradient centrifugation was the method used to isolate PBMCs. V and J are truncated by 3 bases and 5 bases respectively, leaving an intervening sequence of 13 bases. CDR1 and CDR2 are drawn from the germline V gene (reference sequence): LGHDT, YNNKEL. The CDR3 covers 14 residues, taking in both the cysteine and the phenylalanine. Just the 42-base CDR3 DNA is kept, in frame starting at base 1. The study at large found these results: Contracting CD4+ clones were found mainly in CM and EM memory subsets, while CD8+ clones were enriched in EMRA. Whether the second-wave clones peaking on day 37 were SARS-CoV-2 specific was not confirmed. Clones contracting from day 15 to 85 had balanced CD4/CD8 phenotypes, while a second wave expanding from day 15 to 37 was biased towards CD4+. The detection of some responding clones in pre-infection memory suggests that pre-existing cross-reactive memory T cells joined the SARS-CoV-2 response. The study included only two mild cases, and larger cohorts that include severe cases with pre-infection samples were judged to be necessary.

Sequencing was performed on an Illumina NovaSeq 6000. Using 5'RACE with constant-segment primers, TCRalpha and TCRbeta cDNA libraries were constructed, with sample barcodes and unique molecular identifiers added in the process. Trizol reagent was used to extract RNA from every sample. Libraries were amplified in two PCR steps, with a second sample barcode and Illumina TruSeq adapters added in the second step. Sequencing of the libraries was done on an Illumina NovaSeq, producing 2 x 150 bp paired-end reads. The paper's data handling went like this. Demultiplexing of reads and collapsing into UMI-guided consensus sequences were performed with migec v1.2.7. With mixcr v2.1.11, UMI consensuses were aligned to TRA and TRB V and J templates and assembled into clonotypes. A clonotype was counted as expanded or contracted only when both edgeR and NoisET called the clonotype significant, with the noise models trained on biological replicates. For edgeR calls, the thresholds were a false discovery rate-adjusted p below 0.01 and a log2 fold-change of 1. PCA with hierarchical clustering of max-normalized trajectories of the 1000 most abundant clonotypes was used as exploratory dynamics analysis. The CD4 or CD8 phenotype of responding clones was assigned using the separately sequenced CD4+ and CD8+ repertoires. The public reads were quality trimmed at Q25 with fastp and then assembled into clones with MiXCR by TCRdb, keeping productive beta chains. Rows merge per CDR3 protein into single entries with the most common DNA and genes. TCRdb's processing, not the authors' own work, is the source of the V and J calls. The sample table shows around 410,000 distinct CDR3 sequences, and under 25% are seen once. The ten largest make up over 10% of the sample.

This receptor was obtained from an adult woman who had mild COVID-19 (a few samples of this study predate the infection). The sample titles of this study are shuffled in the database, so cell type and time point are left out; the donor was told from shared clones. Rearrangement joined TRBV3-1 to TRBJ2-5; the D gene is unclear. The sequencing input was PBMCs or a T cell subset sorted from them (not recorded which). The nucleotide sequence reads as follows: TGTGCCAGCAGCCACCCGGGTAGGGCGGAGACCCAGTACTTC. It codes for CASSHPGRAETQYF.